A selection of T cell receptor beta chains follows, all from one sample in a study of blood T cells in healthy people across ages. TCRdb re-called the 5' RACE reads through MiXCR, storing one row per CDR3 protein. Of roughly 830,000 distinct CDR3 sequences in the sample, less than 80% were seen once. The specimen was blood. The source of these receptors is a man aged 30 to 39 in good health. Each CDR3 is given with its conserved first and last residue. The D gene is left open where the match is weak. Only part of the rows carry a size: once, few, many, or a class if the clone is expanded.

TRBD2 | TRBJ2-3 | TRBV15 | . | TGTGCCACCAAAAGCGGGGTTAGCACAGATACGCAGTATTTT | CATKSGVSTDTQYF
. | TRBJ1-2 | TRBV7-2 | . | TGTGCCAGCAGCGACGCGATCAACTATGGCTACACCTTC | CASSDAINYGYTF
. | TRBJ2-3 | TRBV7-3 | . | TGTGCCAGCAGCCTAATAGGCGGACTGCAGGATACGCAGTATTTT | CASSLIGGLQDTQYF
TRBD1 | TRBJ1-4 | TRBV7-9 | . | TGTGCCAGCAGAATGGGACAGACTTTTAATGAAAAACTGTTTTTT | CASRMGQTFNEKLFF
TRBD2 | TRBJ2-3 | TRBV4-3 | few | TGCGCCAGCAGCCAGCACCCTAGCGGGGGGTTAGAAGATACGCAGTATTTT | CASSQHPSGGLEDTQYF
TRBD1 | TRBJ1-2 | TRBV20-1 | . | TGCAGCAAACAGGGGAACTATGGCTACACCTTC | CSKQGNYGYTF
TRBD1 | TRBJ2-4 | TRBV29-1 | . | TGCAGCATGGTCAGGGGGTTGAGTGCACAGCAGTACTTC | CSMVRGLSAQQYF
. | TRBJ2-7 | TRBV29-1 | few | TGCAGCGTCCAAATCACCGGGACCCACTACGAGCAGTACTTC | CSVQITGTHYEQYF
. | TRBJ1-2 | TRBV5-6 | . | TGTGCCAGCAGCTTTGAGGTTGGCTACACCTTC | CASSFEVGYTF
. | TRBJ2-7 | TRBV9 | . | TGTGCCAGCAGCGTCCAGGGCTCCTACGAGCAGTACTTC | CASSVQGSYEQYF
. | TRBJ2-1 | TRBV4-3 | . | TGCGCCAGCAGCCAAGATCCGGGGACGTACAATGAGCAGTTCTTC | CASSQDPGTYNEQFF
. | TRBJ2-7 | TRBV4-3 | . | TGCGCCAGCAGCCAAGAGATAAGGGGGTCCTACGAGCAGTACTTC | CASSQEIRGSYEQYF
. | TRBJ2-5 | TRBV6-1 | few | TGTGCCAGCAGCGATCAACCCTTCAGGGATTTATCAGAGACCCAGTACTTC | CASSDQPFRDLSETQYF
. | TRBJ1-6 | TRBV3-1 | . | TGTGCCAGCAGCCAAGATCTAGGGGTCTCAAATTCACCCCTCCACTTT | CASSQDLGVSNSPLHF
. | TRBJ1-2 | TRBV7-2 | . | TGTGCCAGCAGCCCGTCTGAAGCTCGATGGGGGGGTAGAGCTAACTATGGCTACACCTTC | CASSPSEARWGGRANYGYTF
TRBD2 | TRBJ2-3 | TRBV5-1 | few | TGCGCCAGCAGCTTAGGACTAGCGGTGATAGATACGCAGTATTTT | CASSLGLAVIDTQYF
TRBD2 | TRBJ2-7 | TRBV20-1 | . | TGCAGTGCTAGAGGTAATAGCGGGTCCTACAATGAGCAGTACTTC | CSARGNSGSYNEQYF
. | TRBJ1-1 | TRBV7-3 | . | TGTGCCAGCAGCTCGCTTAAGCAGGGGCCGAACACTGAAGCTTTCTTT | CASSSLKQGPNTEAFF
. | TRBJ2-7 | TRBV25-1 | . | TGTACCAGCAGTGACTGGCCCTACGAGCAGTACTTC | CTSSDWPYEQYF
. | TRBJ2-1 | TRBV15 | few | TGTGCCACCAGCAGAGATCGTGGCGGATACAATGAGCAGTTCTTC | CATSRDRGGYNEQFF
. | TRBJ1-5 | TRBV4-3 | . | TGCGCCAGCAGCCAAGAAGGGACGGGAGGAGGTCAGCCCCAGCATTTT | CASSQEGTGGGQPQHF
. | TRBJ2-1 | TRBV6-2/TRBV6-3 | . | TGTGCCAGCAGGCGACTAGGCAATGAGCAGTTCTTC | CASRRLGNEQFF
. | TRBJ2-1 | TRBV5-5 | . | TGTGCCAGTCCGCAGGGGGGGACCAACAATGAGCAGTTCTTC | CASPQGGTNNEQFF
. | TRBJ2-1 | TRBV7-9 | . | TGTGCCAGCAGCTTACCCCGGGACACCCTTTACAATGAGCAGTTCTTC | CASSLPRDTLYNEQFF
. | TRBJ2-1 | TRBV4-3 | . | TGCGCCAGCAGCTCCCAAGGTTGGGAGAATGAGCAGTTCTTC | CASSSQGWENEQFF
TRBD1 | TRBJ1-1 | TRBV20-1 | once | TGCAGTGCTACTCAGACAGGGAGAATGAACACTGAAGCTTTCTTT | CSATQTGRMNTEAFF
TRBD2 | TRBJ2-3 | TRBV20-1 | few | TGCAGTGCTGAAGCCCCCTCGGGGGGGGGCGGAACAGATACGCAGTATTTT | CSAEAPSGGGGTDTQYF
TRBD2 | TRBJ2-7 | TRBV27 | once | TGTGCCAGCAGTCCAGGACTAGCGGGGGGATTCAATGAGCAGTACTTC | CASSPGLAGGFNEQYF
. | TRBJ2-1 | TRBV14 | few | TGTGCCAGCAGCCAAGATCTTGATGAGCAGTTCTTC | CASSQDLDEQFF
. | TRBJ1-2 | TRBV4-3 | . | TGCGCCAGCAGCCAAGATCTCCAGACCTATGGCTACACCTTC | CASSQDLQTYGYTF
. | TRBJ1-2 | TRBV3-1 | . | TGTGCCAGCAGCCTCCGGGTAGCTCCGCCGGGCTACACCTTC | CASSLRVAPPGYTF
. | TRBJ2-3 | TRBV7-6 | . | TGTGCCAGCAGCTTAGATCCGGCCTATTCCCGCACAGATACGCAGTATTTT | CASSLDPAYSRTDTQYF
. | TRBJ1-2 | TRBV12-3/TRBV12-4 | few | TGTGCCAGCAGTTCAAACTTCGATGGCTACACCTTC | CASSSNFDGYTF
TRBD1 | TRBJ2-7 | TRBV20-1 | once | TGCAGTGCTCCCGGGACAGGGTCGGGCTACGAGCAGTACTTC | CSAPGTGSGYEQYF
. | TRBJ2-3 | TRBV10-3 | . | TGTGCCATCAGTGAAGTCAGTAGTTCAGATACGCAGTATTTT | CAISEVSSSDTQYF
. | TRBJ2-7 | TRBV10-3 | . | TGTGCCATCAGTGGAGGTTACGGTAGATCCGAGCAGTACTTC | CAISGGYGRSEQYF
. | TRBJ2-7 | TRBV14 | . | TGTGCCGGCAGCCAAGGCCGGGGGCGGATGTATTACGAGCAGTACTTC | CAGSQGRGRMYYEQYF
. | TRBJ2-6 | TRBV9 | . | TGTGCCAGCCTAGATAACAGGGAACTTGACTCTGGGGCCAACGTCCTGACTTTC | CASLDNRELDSGANVLTF
. | TRBJ1-1 | TRBV10-2 | once | TGCGCCAGCACCAAAGAGGTGAACACTGAAGCTTTCTTT | CASTKEVNTEAFF
TRBD1 | TRBJ2-5 | TRBV7-6 | . | TGTGCCAGCAGCTCTATTTTTGACAGGGGCCGAGAGACCCAGTACTTC | CASSSIFDRGRETQYF
. | TRBJ2-3 | TRBV7-2 | few | TGTGCCAGCAGCCCGACAGTTGGTCGAGAGTATTTT | CASSPTVGREYF
TRBD1 | TRBJ1-6 | TRBV10-3 | . | TGTGCCATCAGTGTGACAGGGGGCGCGGGAAATTCACCCCTCCACTTT | CAISVTGGAGNSPLHF
. | TRBJ2-5 | TRBV6-2/TRBV6-3 | . | TGTGCCAGCAGTTACTCCGGGGTCCGAGAGACCCAGTACTTC | CASSYSGVRETQYF
. | TRBJ1-4 | TRBV29-1 | few | TGCAGCGTTGTGACGGGAGGTGATGAAAAACTGTTTTTT | CSVVTGGDEKLFF
TRBD1 | TRBJ2-3 | TRBV20-1 | . | TGCAGTGCTAGGGACAGGGTTTTTGCAGATACGCAGTATTTT | CSARDRVFADTQYF
TRBD1 | TRBJ2-7 | TRBV20-1 | . | TGCAGTGCCCAACGAAGACAGGGGAGCTCCTACGAGCAGTACTTC | CSAQRRQGSSYEQYF
TRBD1 | TRBJ2-7 | TRBV25-1 | . | TGTGCCAGCAGTGAATCACCGGGACAGGGCAGCTCCTACGAGCAGTACTTC | CASSESPGQGSSYEQYF
. | TRBJ2-1 | TRBV6-2/TRBV6-3 | . | TGTGCCTGCAGCACTAGGACTCCGAGCTCCTACAATGAGCAGTTCTTC | CACSTRTPSSYNEQFF